The T cell receptor beta chain under discussion was sequenced for a study of T cell responses to AZD1222 COVID-19 vaccine. Sequencing was performed with immunoSEQ multiplex PCR; in TCRdb, only in-frame clones are kept and a portion is missing. The sample has tens of thousands of clones; about 74% are singletons. Findings and limits, study-wide: Repertoires were obtained only post-peak T cell response.

Looked up from germline, CDR1 is DFQATT and CDR2 is SNEGSKA (reference sequence). Trimming stripped 1 base from V and 8 bases from J, with 8 bases between. The CDR3 runs 11 residues. For this clone: The antigen remains undetermined.

The specimen comprised peripheral blood, sampled 28 days after the second AZD1222 dose. The TCR comes from an adult who received the AZD1222 COVID-19 vaccine. The chain joins TRBV20-1 to TRBJ1-2, with no clear D. The CDR3 loop is CSARGSWGYTF. The CDR3 DNA follows: TGCAGTGCTAGAGGCAGCTGGGGCTACACCTTC.